The rows below give T cell receptor beta chains drawn from one sample of a study of T cell changes during pregnancy in multiple sclerosis. Clones were sequenced by immunoSEQ multiplex PCR, and TCRdb holds only the in-frame ones, with some missing. Of about 68,000 clones listed, more than 85% are singletons. Source: peripheral blood, taken in the first trimester of pregnancy. These TCRs come from a female donor with multiple sclerosis, enrolled in a pregnancy study. Each CDR3 is given with its conserved first and last residue. D genes are given only for firm matches. Size is stated for part of the rows, as once, few or many counts, or as a class when the clone is expanded.

>TRBV28|TRBJ2-7|15|TRBD2|.
CASSLLAGVPYEQYF
TGTGCCAGCAGCCTCCTAGCGGGAGTTCCCTACGAGCAGTACTTC
>TRBV4-1|TRBJ2-1|16|TRBD2|.
CASSQGGGRSNNEQFF
TGCGCCAGCAGCCAAGGGGGCGGGAGGAGCAACAATGAGCAGTTCTTC
>TRBV5-6|TRBJ2-5|16|.|.
CASSLRGGGLRETQYF
TGTGCCAGCAGCCTCCGAGGGGGGGGCTTACGAGAGACCCAGTACTTC
>TRBV7-2|TRBJ2-5|12|.|.
CASIPTGETQYF
TGTGCCAGCATTCCCACGGGGGAGACCCAGTACTTC
>TRBV29-1|TRBJ2-3|13|TRBD2|.
CSLVAGGGDTQYF
TGCAGCCTAGTAGCGGGAGGCGGGGATACGCAGTATTTT
>TRBV28|TRBJ2-1|15|.|.
CASSLGGNLLYEQFF
TGTGCCAGCAGTTTGGGCGGGAATTTGTTGTATGAGCAGTTCTTC
>TRBV11-1|TRBJ2-1|17|TRBD2|.
CASSSRLAGLSYNEQFF
TGTGCCAGCAGCTCTCGACTAGCGGGCCTCTCCTACAATGAGCAGTTCTTC
>TRBV28|TRBJ1-1|16|TRBD1|.
CASSLYPGGGNTEAFF
TGTGCCAGCAGTTTATACCCAGGGGGCGGAAACACTGAAGCTTTCTTT
>TRBV5-4|TRBJ1-2|14|.|.
CASTTFRDTGPGFF
TGTGCCAGCACCACATTCCGGGACACCGGCCCTGGGTTCTTC
>TRBV10-2|TRBJ1-4|14|.|.
CAAAFGADSEKLFF
TGCGCCGCAGCATTCGGCGCGGACAGTGAAAAACTGTTTTTT
>TRBV10-3|TRBJ2-7|16|.|.
CAIRWGVPRETYEQYF
TGTGCCATCAGGTGGGGGGTCCCCCGAGAAACTTACGAGCAGTACTTC
>TRBV5-1|TRBJ2-1|14|.|.
CASSLYSSYNEQFF
TGCGCCAGCAGCTTGTACTCATCCTACAATGAGCAGTTCTTC
>TRBV11-2|TRBJ1-1|12|.|.
CASSPPLGEAFF
TGTGCCAGCAGTCCCCCCCTAGGTGAAGCTTTCTTT
>TRBV13|TRBJ1-4|18|TRBD1|.
CASSSTGGVKLTNEKLFF
TGTGCCAGCAGCTCCACAGGGGGCGTGAAGTTAACTAATGAAAAACTGTTTTTT
>TRBV7-7|TRBJ2-1|16|TRBD1|.
CASSPSGQGNYNEQFF
TGTGCCAGCAGCCCCTCCGGACAGGGGAACTACAATGAGCAGTTCTTC
>TRBV27|TRBJ1-3|16|.|.
CASSPAPLDAGNTIYF
TGTGCCAGCAGTCCCGCCCCCCTAGACGCGGGAAACACCATATATTTT
>TRBV9|TRBJ1-1|15|TRBD1|.
CASSVVGQGDTEAFF
TGTGCCAGCAGCGTGGTCGGGCAGGGGGACACTGAAGCTTTCTTT
>TRBV13|TRBJ1-2|16|.|.
CASSAYWERAGYGYTF
TGTGCCAGCAGCGCGTACTGGGAGAGGGCGGGCTATGGCTACACCTTC
>TRBV15|TRBJ2-1|18|.|.
CATSREVRAMRSYNEQFF
TGTGCCACCAGCAGAGAAGTGCGGGCGATGAGGTCCTACAATGAGCAGTTCTTC
>TRBV28|TRBJ1-5|14|TRBD1|.
CASSWTGAHQPQHF
TGTGCCAGCAGCTGGACAGGGGCCCATCAGCCCCAGCATTTT
>TRBV6-1|TRBJ2-3|16|.|.
CASSDLAGRGTDTQYF
TGTGCCAGCAGTGATCTGGCCGGGAGAGGGACAGATACGCAGTATTTT
>TRBV7-9|TRBJ2-2|18|.|.
CASSFFPPAGANTGELFF
TGTGCCAGCAGCTTTTTCCCGCCAGCGGGCGCGAACACCGGGGAGCTGTTTTTT
>TRBV7-3|TRBJ2-1|15|.|.
CASSLSRGRRNEQFF
TGTGCCAGCAGCTTAAGCAGGGGCCGCCGCAATGAGCAGTTCTTC
>TRBV29-1|TRBJ1-1|13|.|few
CSVRPTQNTEAFF
TGCAGCGTTAGGCCGACACAGAACACTGAAGCTTTCTTT
>TRBV27|TRBJ2-3|15|.|.
CASSWIRGNTDTQYF
TGTGCCAGCAGTTGGATCCGGGGGAACACAGATACGCAGTATTTT
>TRBV2|TRBJ1-3|14|.|.
CASSDYRELNTIYF
TGTGCCAGCAGTGATTACAGGGAGTTGAACACCATATATTTT
>TRBV28|TRBJ1-1|14|.|.
CASRPPRRGTEAFF
TGTGCCAGCAGGCCCCCAAGGCGGGGTACTGAAGCTTTCTTT
>TRBV27|TRBJ2-7|15|.|.
CASSLLGGGSYEQYF
TGTGCCAGCAGTTTATTAGGGGGGGGCTCCTACGAGCAGTACTTC
>TRBV19|TRBJ2-2|14|.|.
CAIRTTGRGGELFF
TGTGCCATTCGGACTACCGGGAGAGGGGGGGAGCTGTTTTTT
>TRBV9|TRBJ1-1|13|.|.
CASSVNREGEAFF
TGTGCCAGCAGCGTAAACAGGGAGGGTGAAGCTTTCTTT
>TRBV7-9|TRBJ1-1|13|TRBD1|.
CASSLGGQPEAFF
TGTGCCAGCAGCTTAGGGGGACAGCCTGAAGCTTTCTTT
>TRBV4-2|TRBJ2-2|13|.|.
CASSQTLAGELFF
TGTGCCAGCAGCCAGACATTGGCCGGGGAGCTGTTTTTT